The TCR beta chain under discussion was sequenced for a study of blood T cell repertoires in COVID-19. Study in general: COVID-19 samples collected from the United States, Italy and Spain covered acute and convalescent phases. PBMCs, B-cell-depleted T cells, or T cells were the source of the cDNA or gDNA that made up the material.

Seattle patients were enrolled during active infection and followed longitudinally. Methods used by the authors: The assay estimated nucleated cells by amplifying reference gene primers. Sequenced by immunoSEQ multiplex PCR; TCRdb stores in-frame clones only, minus some. The V and J calls and clone size were taken over from that table, and D and trimming were inferred from the DNA. This table holds a few hundred thousand clones, about four fifths found once. V shed 3 bases and J shed 8 bases, with 7 bases lying between them. Germline V gene data show CDR1 as MDHEN and CDR2 as SYDVKM. This CDR3 is built from 11 residues.

The V call is TRBV28, the J call TRBJ1-2; D ambiguous. The sequencing input was peripheral blood. This sequence originates from a person aged 65 to 79 with COVID-19, enrolled during active disease. In DNA, the CDR3 is TGTGCCAGCAGTTTGAGGGAAGGCTACACCTTC. Its translation is CASSLREGYTF.